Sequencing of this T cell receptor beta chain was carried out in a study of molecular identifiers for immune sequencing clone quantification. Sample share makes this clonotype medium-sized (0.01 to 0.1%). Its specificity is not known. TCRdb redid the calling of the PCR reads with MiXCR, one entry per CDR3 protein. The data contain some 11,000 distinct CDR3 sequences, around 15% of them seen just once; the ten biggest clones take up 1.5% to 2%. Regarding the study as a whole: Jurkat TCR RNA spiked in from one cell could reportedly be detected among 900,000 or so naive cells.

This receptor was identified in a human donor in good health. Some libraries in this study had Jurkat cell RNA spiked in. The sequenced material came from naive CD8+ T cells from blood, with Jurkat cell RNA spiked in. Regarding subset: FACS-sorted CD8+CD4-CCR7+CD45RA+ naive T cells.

The chain's CDR3 is CASSPGSGNPGPLYNEQFF. DNA of the CDR3: TGTGCCAGTAGTCCCGGTAGCGGGAACCCCGGGCCCCTCTACAATGAGCAGTTCTTC. This chain joins TRBV19 and TRBJ2-1; 8 bases line up with TRBD2. Losses at the gene ends were 5 bases for V and 3 bases for J; bases not matched to a gene: 18. The CDR3 contains 19 residues. CDR1 is LNHDA and CDR2 is SQIVND in the germline V gene (reference sequence).